This is a list of T cell receptor beta chains from one sample in a study of T cell repertoires in cytomegalovirus infection. MiXCR was run by TCRdb on the reads, yielding one entry per CDR3 protein. The sample has some 300,000 distinct CDR3 sequences; roughly 16% are singletons. The sequencing sample was made of PBMCs. The receptors shown here come from a human donor in good health (CMV status not recorded). Some clones in this sample may be carry-over from other donors' samples. Each CDR3 is given without its conserved first and last residue.

v_call: TRBV3-1; j_call: TRBJ2-5; cdr3_aa: ASSRNFGTLETQY
v_call: TRBV7-6; j_call: TRBJ1-1; cdr3_aa: ASSPGVHPNTEAF
v_call: TRBV3-1; j_call: TRBJ2-1; cdr3_aa: ASSQLGTSGGLNEQF
v_call: TRBV29-1; j_call: TRBJ1-3; cdr3_aa: SAVTGGNTIY
v_call: TRBV3-1; j_call: TRBJ2-1; cdr3_aa: ASSPGLDTMQF
v_call: TRBV10-3; j_call: TRBJ2-1; cdr3_aa: AISVGSSSYNEQF
v_call: TRBV28; j_call: TRBJ1-2; cdr3_aa: ASSRSGTLGGYGYT
v_call: TRBV18; j_call: TRBJ2-7; cdr3_aa: ASSPGGIGEQY
v_call: TRBV6-1; j_call: TRBJ2-3; cdr3_aa: ASSEEPRTDTQY
v_call: TRBV28; j_call: TRBJ1-4; cdr3_aa: ASSSGQDREKLF
v_call: TRBV27; j_call: TRBJ2-1; cdr3_aa: ASSLQSSYNEQF
v_call: TRBV3-1; j_call: TRBJ1-5; cdr3_aa: ASSQEVGDNQPQH
v_call: TRBV12-3/TRBV12-4; j_call: TRBJ2-3; cdr3_aa: ASNLKIAGKGQDTQY
v_call: TRBV20-1; j_call: TRBJ1-1; cdr3_aa: SARDPMRGGHTEAF
v_call: TRBV12-3/TRBV12-4; j_call: TRBJ1-1; cdr3_aa: ASTSTGGWTEAF
v_call: TRBV19; j_call: TRBJ1-1; cdr3_aa: ASSKGQGRTEAF
v_call: TRBV20-1; j_call: TRBJ2-3; cdr3_aa: SALGTDTQY
v_call: TRBV10-3; j_call: TRBJ2-3; cdr3_aa: AISGRTSGGSTDTQY
v_call: TRBV7-2; j_call: TRBJ2-1; cdr3_aa: ASSLARGIQYEQF
v_call: TRBV28; j_call: TRBJ2-2; cdr3_aa: ASEQGDTGELF
v_call: TRBV6-2/TRBV6-3; j_call: TRBJ1-1; cdr3_aa: ASSGTGGRTEAF
v_call: TRBV15; j_call: TRBJ2-5; cdr3_aa: ATSSRAEQETQY
v_call: TRBV28; j_call: TRBJ2-1; cdr3_aa: ASSGFRAPRDEQF
v_call: TRBV6-5; j_call: TRBJ1-1; cdr3_aa: ASNRGYGEAF
v_call: TRBV20-1; j_call: TRBJ1-2; cdr3_aa: SARSGPAGWAYGYT
v_call: TRBV2; j_call: TRBJ2-7; cdr3_aa: ASRFRDTAYEQY
v_call: TRBV27; j_call: TRBJ1-3; cdr3_aa: ASRTASGNTIY
v_call: TRBV12-3/TRBV12-4; j_call: TRBJ1-5; cdr3_aa: ASSFTGNQPQH
v_call: TRBV7-2; j_call: TRBJ2-5; cdr3_aa: ASSLERLDRETQY
v_call: TRBV29-1; j_call: TRBJ2-5; cdr3_aa: SADGTSGREETQY
v_call: TRBV7-9; j_call: TRBJ1-2; cdr3_aa: ASSQGGGQGYGYT
v_call: TRBV4-2; j_call: TRBJ2-4; cdr3_aa: ASSQDESRPNIQY
v_call: TRBV7-7; j_call: TRBJ2-5; cdr3_aa: ASSLQTGFQETQY
v_call: TRBV2; j_call: TRBJ2-1; cdr3_aa: ASSEWQGPNEQF
v_call: TRBV27; j_call: TRBJ2-2; cdr3_aa: ASSQQKDIIYTGELF
v_call: TRBV19; j_call: TRBJ1-6; cdr3_aa: ASKMGAADYNSPLH
v_call: TRBV4-2; j_call: TRBJ2-3; cdr3_aa: ASSQSTSGGPYTQY
v_call: TRBV7-3; j_call: TRBJ2-6; cdr3_aa: ASRMTGSGANVLT
v_call: TRBV6-5; j_call: TRBJ2-7; cdr3_aa: ASSEQGDTIYEQY
v_call: TRBV29-1; j_call: TRBJ2-3; cdr3_aa: SVESPGDTQY
v_call: TRBV7-2; j_call: TRBJ1-5; cdr3_aa: ASSLGPGSHQPQH
v_call: TRBV7-2; j_call: TRBJ2-1; cdr3_aa: ASSLWPGDNEQF
v_call: TRBV7-8; j_call: TRBJ2-7; cdr3_aa: ASSLQGTGEIQQY
v_call: TRBV4-3; j_call: TRBJ2-2; cdr3_aa: ASSQETSGYTGELF
v_call: TRBV12-3/TRBV12-4; j_call: TRBJ2-3; cdr3_aa: ASSYHQGTDTQY
v_call: TRBV12-3/TRBV12-4; j_call: TRBJ2-1; cdr3_aa: ASSFQLGGGNEQF
v_call: TRBV20-1; j_call: TRBJ1-3; cdr3_aa: SASSRGSGNTIY